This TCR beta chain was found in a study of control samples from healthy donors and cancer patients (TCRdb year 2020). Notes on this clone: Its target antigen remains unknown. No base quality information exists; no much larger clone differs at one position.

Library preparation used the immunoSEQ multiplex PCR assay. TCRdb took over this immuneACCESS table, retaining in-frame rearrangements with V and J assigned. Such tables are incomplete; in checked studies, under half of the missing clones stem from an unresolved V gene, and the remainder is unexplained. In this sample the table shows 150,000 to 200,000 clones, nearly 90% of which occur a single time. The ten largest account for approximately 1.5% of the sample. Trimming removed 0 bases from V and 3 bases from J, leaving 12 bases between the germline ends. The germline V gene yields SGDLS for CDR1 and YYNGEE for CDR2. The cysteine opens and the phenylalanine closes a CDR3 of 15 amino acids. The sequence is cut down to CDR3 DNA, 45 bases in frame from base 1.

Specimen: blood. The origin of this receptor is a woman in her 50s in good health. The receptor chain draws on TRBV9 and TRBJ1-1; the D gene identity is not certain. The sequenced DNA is TGTGCCAGCAGCGTAGCTAGCATGGAGCACACTGAAGCTTTCTTT. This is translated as CASSVASMEHTEAFF.